The T cell receptor (beta chain) described here comes from a study of blood T cell repertoires in COVID-19 (dated by TCRdb to 2020 to 2021). In the study overall: Samples covering the acute and convalescent phases of COVID-19 were provided by collaborators in the United States, Italy and Spain. The samples were drawn from two sources: the first 160 participants of the ongoing ImmuneRACE study, and 950 to 1,500 subjects contributed by 6 global collaborators. The material from the prospective study consisted of cDNA or gDNA derived from T cells, B-cell-depleted T cells, or PBMCs. A de-identified subject ID, COVID-19 status, age in years and sex were almost always included in the sample metadata. The dataset comprised deeply sampled blood TCRbeta repertoires from subjects exposed to, actively infected with, or recovered from COVID-19. The repertoires were released in a freely available public database intended as a resource for research on the immune response to SARS-CoV-2. Where HLA class I and class II types were available, the types were taken from metadata supplied by the sample provider, not from assay-based typing. What the work shows at the level of the full study, not this receptor alone: Clinical and demographic metadata were provided uncurated, with the amount varying by source and participant.

TCRbeta CDR3 regions were amplified from genomic DNA by means of the immunoSEQ Assay, a bias-controlled multiplex PCR. Per the original workflow: Nucleated cell counts per sample were estimated from amplification of reference gene primers within the assay. Sequence reads were collapsed and filtered to measure the absolute abundance of every unique TCRbeta CDR3 rearrangement. For each sample, productive Simpson clonality was calculated by taking the square root of Simpson's diversity index across productive rearrangements. TCRdb limited this immuneACCESS table to in-frame rearrangements with V and J called. A share of clones is missing; checked studies link under half to unresolved V genes, and the rest is unexplained. The DNA was the basis for D and trimming; V, J and clone size are from that table. For this sample the table gives roughly 190,000 clones, of which about 88% were detected only once. The ten largest make up roughly 6% of the sample.

The germline V gene sets CDR1 to MNHEY and CDR2 to SVGAGI. Trimmed from V: 8 bases; trimmed from J: 4 bases; junction bases lacking a gene match: 13. Its CDR3 holds 15 amino acids, cysteine through phenylalanine. The kept DNA is CDR3 alone, 45 bases in frame from the first base. Samples from volunteer blood donors who had recovered from COVID-19 were contributed by a second Seattle source. The collaborating institutions used their own protocols to collect whole blood in K2EDTA tubes. Collaborator samples were shipped for TCRbeta analysis as frozen whole blood, isolated PBMCs, or DNA extracted from either sample type. On this clone: No cognate antigen has been identified for it. Qualities for individual bases were not recorded, and no much larger clone is one base off.

The sequence was obtained from a woman aged 40 to 50 who had recovered from COVID-19. The chain employs TRBV6-5 and TRBJ2-7; TRBD1 fits 8 bases in the junction. Sequenced: peripheral blood. In nucleotides, the sequence is TGTGCCAGCCTTAGGGCAACAGGGGGACCATACGAGCAGTACTTC. Its protein product is CASLRATGGPYEQYF.